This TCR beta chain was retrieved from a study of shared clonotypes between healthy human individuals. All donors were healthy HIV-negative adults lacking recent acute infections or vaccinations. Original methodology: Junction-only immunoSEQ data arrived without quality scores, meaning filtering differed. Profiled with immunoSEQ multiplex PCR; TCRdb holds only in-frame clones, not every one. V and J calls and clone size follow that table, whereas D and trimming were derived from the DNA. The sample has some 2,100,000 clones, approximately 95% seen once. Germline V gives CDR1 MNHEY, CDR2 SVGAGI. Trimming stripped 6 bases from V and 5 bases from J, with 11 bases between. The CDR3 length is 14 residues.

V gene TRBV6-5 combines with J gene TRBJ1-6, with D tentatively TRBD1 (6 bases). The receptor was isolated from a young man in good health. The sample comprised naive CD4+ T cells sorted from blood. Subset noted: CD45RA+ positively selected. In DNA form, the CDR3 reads TGTGCCAGCAGACAGGGCCTACATAATTCACCCCTCCACTTT. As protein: CASRQGLHNSPLHF.